This T cell receptor beta chain was documented in a study of T cells in Graves' hyperthyroidism and ophthalmopathy. Study context: Staff took peripheral blood when the initial diagnosis was made, before any treatment began. Notes on the study in general: Stable hyperthyroidism was told apart from ophthalmopathy by a model built on 13 V-J features.

This clonotype was counted many times. What it binds is not known. TCR beta CDR3 sequences were amplified from RNA transcripts. The HTBI primer set served for first-round RT-PCR of the TCR CDR3. From the multiplex PCR reads, TCRdb called clonotypes with MiXCR, one entry per CDR3 protein. This sample has 100,000 to 140,000 distinct CDR3 sequences, with roughly 15% found just once. Germline-derived CDR1 and CDR2 are GTSNPN and SVGIG (reference sequence). V lost 6 bases, J lost 8 bases, and 16 bases lay in between. CDR3 length: 13 residues. Uncontrolled infection, other autoimmune disease, pregnancy or lactation disqualified patients from enrolment. The PBMCs were sourced from fresh peripheral blood (approximately 10 ml).

Sequenced material: blood. The rearrangement joins TRBV30 to TRBJ2-2; tentative D call: TRBD2 (7 bases). The sequence came from a woman between 50 and 59 years old with Graves' hyperthyroidism. CDR3 protein: CACSGGTGGELFF. CDR3 sequence (DNA): TGTGCCTGTTCGGGGGGTACAGGGGGGGAGCTGTTTTTT.